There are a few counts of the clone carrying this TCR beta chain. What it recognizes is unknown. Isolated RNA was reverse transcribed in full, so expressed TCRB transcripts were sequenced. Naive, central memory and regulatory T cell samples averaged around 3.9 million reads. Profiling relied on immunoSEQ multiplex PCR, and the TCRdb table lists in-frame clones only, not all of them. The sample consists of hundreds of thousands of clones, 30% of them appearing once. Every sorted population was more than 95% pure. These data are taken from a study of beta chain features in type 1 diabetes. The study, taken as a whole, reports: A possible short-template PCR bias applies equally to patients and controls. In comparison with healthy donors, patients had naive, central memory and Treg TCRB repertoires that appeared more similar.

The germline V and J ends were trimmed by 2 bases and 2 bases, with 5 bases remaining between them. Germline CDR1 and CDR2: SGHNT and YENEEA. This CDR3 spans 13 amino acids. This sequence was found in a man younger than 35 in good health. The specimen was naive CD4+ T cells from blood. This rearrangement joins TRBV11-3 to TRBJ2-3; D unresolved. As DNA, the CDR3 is TGTGCCAGCAGCTTACCCGCCACAGATACGCAGTATTTT. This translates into CASSLPATDTQYF. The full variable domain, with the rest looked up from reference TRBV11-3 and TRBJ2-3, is EAGVVQSPRYKIIEKKQPVAFWCNPISGHNTLYWYLQNLGQGPELLIRYENEEAVDDSQLPKDRFSAERLKGVDSTLKIQPAELGDSAVYLCASSLPATDTQYFGPGTRLTVL.